This TCR beta chain was recovered during a study (dated by TCRdb to the mid-2010s). In the study overall: The study examined whether tumor-infiltrating Tregs in breast cancer are drawn from blood Tregs or arise in situ by conversion from other CD4+ T cell subsets. Broad study findings and their caveats: The TCR alpha and beta sequences of tumor-infiltrating Tregs showed the greatest overlap with tumor naive CD4+ T cells, followed by blood naive CD4+ T cells. Tumor memory CD4+ T cell TCR gene usage clustered with blood and lymph node memory CD4+ cells and lymph node naive CD4+ cells. Rather than covering whole repertoires, validation in the larger cohort was restricted to a single TCR beta V-J rearrangement.

CD4+CD25+CD127-/low cells were isolated as Tregs. Tregs, naive and memory CD4+ T cells from tumor, blood and ipsilateral draining lymph nodes of a handful of breast cancer patients underwent full-length TCR alpha and beta sequencing. Tumor tissue, along with lymph nodes from ipsilateral axillary dissection, was perfused with PBS, minced, and then digested using collagenase I and hyaluronidase. A purity exceeding 90% was confirmed by FACS for the sorted cell populations. Full-length TCR variable regions were amplified by 5' RACE PCR using constant-region reverse primers, and then by semi-nested PCR using Nested Universal Primer A. The ReliaPrep RNA Cell Miniprep System was used to extract total RNA, which was then reverse transcribed into 5'RACE-ready cDNA with the SMARTer RACE 5'/3' Kit. An Illumina MiSeq was used to sequence the full-length TCR alpha and beta libraries, which had been barcoded with multiplex adaptors. The study's processing was this. For each of nine subset-tissue groups, sequencing data from the five patients were pooled, and the groups were compared by unsupervised clustering of TCR gene usage. The Morisita-Horn index was used to calculate repertoire similarity, with shared sequences weighted by how much each contributed to each repertoire. TCRdb reran the public reads through fastp at Q25 and MiXCR, keeping productive beta chains. A single entry per CDR3 protein holds the most common genes and DNA from its merged rows. TCRdb, rather than the study authors, made the V and J calls. Present in this sample are over 45,000 distinct CDR3 sequences, roughly 28% of which were seen just once. The ten largest clones capture 2% to 2.5% of the sample.

Concerning this clonotype itself: Its antigen remains undetermined. The input lacks base qualities; no much larger clone sits a single base away.

The sequence was obtained from a female donor with breast cancer. Sequencing was done on a sample of tumor-infiltrating Tregs sorted from the breast tumor.

In nucleotide form, the sequence is TGTGCCAGCAGTTCGGCTGGACAGGGGTTCGATTCACCCCTCCACTTT. Its protein reads: CASSSAGQGFDSPLHF. The chain couples TRBV6-5 to TRBJ1-6; 9 junctional bases match TRBD1. The CDR3 measures 16 amino acids from cysteine to phenylalanine. The kept DNA is CDR3 alone, 48 bases in frame from the first base. Here V drops 4 bases and J drops 8 bases, and the junction holds 9 bases not matched to any gene. The germline V gene specifies MNHEY as CDR1 and SVGAGI as CDR2.